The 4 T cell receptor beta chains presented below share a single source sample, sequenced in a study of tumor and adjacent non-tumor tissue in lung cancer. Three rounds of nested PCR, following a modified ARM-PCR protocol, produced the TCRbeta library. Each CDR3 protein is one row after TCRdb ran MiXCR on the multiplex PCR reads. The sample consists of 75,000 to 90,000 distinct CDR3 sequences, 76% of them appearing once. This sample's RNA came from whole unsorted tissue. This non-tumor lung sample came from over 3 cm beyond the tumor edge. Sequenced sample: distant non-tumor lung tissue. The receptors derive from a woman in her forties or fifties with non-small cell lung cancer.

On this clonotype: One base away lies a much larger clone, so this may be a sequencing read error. CDR3 coding DNA: TGTGCCATCAGAATGACTAGCAGTCTCGGAACCGGGGAGCTGTTTTTT. Amino acids: CAIRMTSSLGTGELFF. The chain recombines TRBV10-3 with TRBJ2-2; 7 nucleotides align to TRBD2. The ends lost 6 bases at V and 5 bases at J; junction bases unmatched: 12. CDR3 length: 16 residues. The germline CDR1 and CDR2 sequences are ENHRY and SYGVKD.

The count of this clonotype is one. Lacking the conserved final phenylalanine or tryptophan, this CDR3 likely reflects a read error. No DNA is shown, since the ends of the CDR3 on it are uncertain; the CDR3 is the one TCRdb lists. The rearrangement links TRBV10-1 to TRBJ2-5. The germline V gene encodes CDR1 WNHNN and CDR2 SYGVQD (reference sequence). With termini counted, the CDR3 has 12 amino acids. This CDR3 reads CVRPTMRETRYS.

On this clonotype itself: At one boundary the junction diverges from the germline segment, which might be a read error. CDR3 sequence reads: CSGPRTGGMNTEAFF. The CDR3 coding sequence is TGCAGTGGTCCTAGGACAGGAGGGATGAATACTGAAGCTTTCTTT. V usage is TRBV20-1 and J usage is TRBJ1-1; TRBD1 matches 7 bases. Germline V gene sequence: CDR1 DFQATT, CDR2 SNEGSKA (reference sequence). CDR3 size: 15 residues.

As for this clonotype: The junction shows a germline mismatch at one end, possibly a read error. CDR3 in amino acids: CASRHGDDGYTF. DNA for the CDR3: TGTGCCAGCAGACATGGAGATGATGGCTACACCTTT. The V and J genes are TRBV6-1 and TRBJ1-2; the D is unclear. CDR1 is MNHNS and CDR2 is SASEGT in the germline V gene. This CDR3 is built from 12 residues.